The rows below give T cell receptor beta chains drawn from one sample of a study of CD8+ T cells in alopecia areata. Assay: immunoSEQ multiplex PCR; the TCRdb copy retains only in-frame clones and omits some. The table records 150,000 to 200,000 clones, 55% to 75% of them present only once. Sequenced here: CD4+ T cells sorted from blood, sampled at week 4, from a patient treated with tofacitinib. These receptors all stem from a human donor with alopecia areata. The conserved cysteine and the conserved F or W are not part of the CDR3 here. The order of the fields is CDR3 protein, V gene, D gene. A D gene is named only where the DNA matches it firmly.

CDR3: ASSLRMDRRHTDTQY
V: TRBV27
D: TRBD1

CDR3: AISEHSEGGYT
V: TRBV10-3
D: NA

CDR3: ASSEEDRGMREQY
V: TRBV2
D: TRBD1

CDR3: ATSRGASGGAVNGELF
V: TRBV15
D: TRBD2

CDR3: ASSLVGARSETQY
V: TRBV13
D: NA

CDR3: ASSQDRGQSTDTQY
V: TRBV4-1
D: TRBD1

CDR3: AWDITGTGDSPLH
V: TRBV30
D: TRBD1

CDR3: SPNGPEETQY
V: TRBV29-1
D: NA

CDR3: SVVGPYGYT
V: TRBV29-1
D: NA

CDR3: ASSTSGTRETQY
V: TRBV5-1
D: NA

CDR3: ASSQVMQGAYNEKLF
V: TRBV4-1
D: TRBD1

CDR3: ASSFRGGNQPQH
V: TRBV27
D: NA

CDR3: AISEGLRSNEKLF
V: TRBV10-3
D: NA

CDR3: AGGNGASKGETQY
V: TRBV5-4
D: NA

CDR3: SVGDTEAF
V: TRBV29-1
D: NA

CDR3: ASKGQGSNQPQH
V: TRBV6-1
D: TRBD1

CDR3: ASSLGRNYGYT
V: TRBV5-1
D: NA

CDR3: ASSLLQETQY
V: TRBV5-1
D: NA

CDR3: ASSLPSGANVLT
V: TRBV11-1
D: NA

CDR3: ASSPVGGTGNSPLH
V: TRBV9
D: TRBD1

CDR3: SVDALAGVNEQF
V: TRBV29-1
D: TRBD2

CDR3: AHGGALQY
V: TRBV30
D: NA

CDR3: ASSATSLGISGNTIY
V: TRBV9
D: NA

CDR3: ASSPQVGRTEAF
V: TRBV9
D: NA

CDR3: ASSLVGPGELF
V: TRBV5-6
D: NA

CDR3: ASGLVVGDTEAF
V: TRBV12-5
D: NA

CDR3: ASRQPGQSTGELF
V: TRBV6-5
D: TRBD1

CDR3: ASSEFGGALTQY
V: TRBV25-1
D: NA

CDR3: SVEARTVNSYEQY
V: TRBV29-1
D: NA

CDR3: ASSSQAGGKNIQY
V: TRBV19
D: NA

CDR3: ASSPPRIQGSEQF
V: TRBV7-9
D: TRBD1